One and the same sample provided the 26 T cell receptor beta chains below, sequenced in a study of OX40 agonist ivuxolimab in advanced cancers. Using immunoSEQ multiplex PCR, the repertoire was profiled, and TCRdb retains in-frame clones only, with some absent. This sample has about 80,000 clones, with just over 85% found just once. Material: CD4+ or CD8+ T cells sorted from blood, obtained in a trial of the OX40 agonist ivuxolimab. The receptor source for this set is an adult with an advanced solid tumor such as melanoma, head and neck, liver or kidney cancer.

V is TRBV28 and J is TRBJ2-2; D is ambiguous. This CDR3 is built from 19 residues. Germline loops: CDR1 MDHEN, CDR2 SYDVKM. The ends were cut back, 1 base at V and 4 bases at J, with 22 bases in the middle. CDR3 nucleotides: TGTGCCAGCAGTTTATCAATGTATGGGGTCGCGTCTGCCACCGGGGAGCTGTTTTTT. Translated, it gives CASSLSMYGVASATGELFF.

In DNA, the CDR3 is TGTGCCAGCAGCCAGGGGCAGGGCGGGGGTGAGCAGTTCTTC. It is translated as CASSQGQGGGEQFF. The chain couples TRBV7-2 to TRBJ2-1; TRBD2 is a possible D gene (7 bases). This CDR3 is built from 14 residues. Germline lookup yields CDR1 SGHTA and CDR2 FQGNSA. V shed 5 bases and J shed 9 bases, with 17 bases lying between them.

The chain has TRBV2 and TRBJ2-1; D is possibly TRBD1 or TRBD2 (5 bases each). The CDR3 extends over 15 amino acids. Germline lookup yields CDR1 SNHLY and CDR2 FYNNEI. Deletions cut 6 bases from V and 6 bases from J, with 18 bases between. As DNA, the CDR3 is TGTGCCAGCAGGGACCGGGACGGTAGAGTCAATGAGCAGTTCTTC. It encodes CASRDRDGRVNEQFF.

The chain joins TRBV6-1 to TRBJ1-5; the D is unclear. V was pared by 3 bases and J by 11 bases, with 26 bases between. The CDR3 loop spans 17 amino acids. From germline, CDR1 is MNHNS and CDR2 SASEGT. The CDR3 region has the DNA TGTGCCAGCAGTGATGATTTTGGTCAGGCGGTTAAGGCGGCCCAGCATTTT. Its protein is CASSDDFGQAVKAAQHF.

The V and J genes are TRBV9 and TRBJ2-1; TRBD2 aligns across 9 bases. The CDR3 spans 17 residues. Per the germline V gene, CDR1 is SGDLS and CDR2 is YYNGEE. V was clipped by 0 bases and J by 4 bases; unmatched bases: 8. Here the CDR3 DNA reads TGTGCCAGCAGCGTAGCTGCAGCGGGGGGCGGGTACAATGAGCAGTTCTTC. Its translation is CASSVAAAGGGYNEQFF.

The CDR3 here is CASTLIGAQETQYF. CDR3 coding DNA: TGTGCCAGCACGCTAATTGGGGCGCAAGAGACCCAGTACTTC. This chain links TRBV7-9 with TRBJ2-5, with D possibly matching TRBD1 (5 bases). The CDR3 runs 14 residues. Germline V lookup: CDR1 SEHNR, CDR2 FQNEAQ (reference sequence). V lost 7 bases and J 2 bases, leaving 14 bases between the germline ends.

This chain links TRBV11-2 with TRBJ1-1; D perhaps matches TRBD1 (6 bases). V lost 5 bases to trimming and J lost 3 bases, with 13 bases between them. The CDR3 contains 14 residues. Germline V gives CDR1 SGHAT, CDR2 FQNNGV. CDR3 amino acids: CASSPRGQYTEAFF. As DNA, the CDR3 is TGTGCCAGCAGCCCCCGGGGACAATACACTGAAGCTTTCTTT.

The V and J genes are TRBV27 and TRBJ1-2; 7 bases fit TRBD1. The CDR3 sequence is 14 residues long. V was clipped by 3 bases and J by 8 bases; unmatched bases: 9. Germline-derived CDR1 and CDR2 are MNHEY and SMNVEV (reference sequence). The CDR3 spells CASSFTQGNLGYTF. CDR3 nucleotides: TGTGCCAGCAGTTTCACACAGGGGAATTTGGGCTACACCTTC.

CDR3 sequence: CASSKNGGSTSDTQYF. The CDR3 nucleotides read TGCGCCAGCAGCAAAAACGGGGGGTCCACTTCAGATACGCAGTATTTT. The chain couples TRBV4-3 to TRBJ2-3, with 7 nucleotides matching TRBD2. Germline CDR1 reads LGHNA; CDR2 reads YSLEER. V lost 5 bases, J lost 4 bases, and 12 bases stayed unmatched. CDR3 length: 16 residues.

This chain connects TRBV5-4 to TRBJ1-2, with D possibly being TRBD1 (5 bases). The CDR3 length is 16 residues. The germline gives CDR1 SGHNT, CDR2 YYREEE (reference sequence). Trimming pared 2 bases from V and 6 bases from J, leaving 20 bases between. CDR3 region: CASSFPVRGVGNGYTF. CDR3 bases: TGTGCCAGCAGCTTCCCCGTAAGAGGGGTAGGAAATGGCTACACCTTC.

The rearrangement uses TRBV28 and TRBJ1-2; D is undetermined. Germline loops: CDR1 MDHEN, CDR2 SYDVKM. The CDR3 is made up of 11 amino acids. V was clipped by 8 bases and J by 2 bases, with 6 bases between them. The CDR3 DNA is TGTGCCAGCCGGGCCAACTATGGCTACACCTTC. Its protein product is CASRANYGYTF.

The CDR3 nucleotides are TGTGCCAGCAGCTCCACCGGGACATCCTGGGGTCGGGAGCAGTTCTTC. This translates into CASSSTGTSWGREQFF. The chain recombines TRBV11-2 with TRBJ2-1; a possible D gene is TRBD1 (6 bases). There are 16 residues in the CDR3. V lost 4 bases to trimming and J lost 10 bases, with 23 bases between them. Germline CDR1 SGHAT, CDR2 FQNNGV.

The chain is built from TRBV7-2 and TRBJ2-3, with D tentatively TRBD2 (5 bases). The V gene lost 1 base and the J gene lost 2 bases, with 7 bases spanning the gap. CDR3 length equals 14 residues. Looked up from germline, CDR1 is SGHTA and CDR2 is FQGNSA. The CDR3 reads CASSLGGHTDTQYF. DNA of the CDR3: TGTGCCAGCAGCTTAGGCGGGCACACAGATACGCAGTATTTT.

The V gene is TRBV2, the J gene TRBJ2-7, with D possibly matching TRBD1 (5 bases). V lost 7 bases, J lost 3 bases, and 13 bases lay in between. This CDR3 has 13 residues. The V gene's germline CDR1 is SNHLY and CDR2 FYNNEI. CDR3 loop: CASTVRQLYEQYF. The CDR3 nucleotides read TGTGCCAGCACCGTTCGACAGCTCTACGAGCAGTACTTC.

The J gene is TRBJ1-2, the V gene TRBV30; 7 bases line up with TRBD1. The CDR3 runs to 14 residues. Germline V gene data show CDR1 as GTSNPN and CDR2 as SVGIG (reference sequence). V was clipped by 4 bases and J by 4 bases; unmatched bases: 9. The CDR3 sequence: CAWNLHRGGYGYTF. CDR3 in DNA: TGTGCCTGGAACCTCCACAGGGGTGGCTATGGCTACACCTTC. Full variable domain (remainder filled in from reference TRBV30 and TRBJ1-2): SQTIHQWPATLVQPVGSPLSLECTVEGTSNPNLYWYRQAAGRGLQLLFYSVGIGQISSEVPQNLSASRPQDRQFILSSKKLLLSDSGFYLCAWNLHRGGYGYTFGSGTRLTVV.

This clone is a singleton in its sample. The chain uses TRBV7-9 and TRBJ1-2; D not resolved. This CDR3 is built from 14 residues. Per the germline V gene, CDR1 is SEHNR and CDR2 is FQNEAQ (reference sequence). Trimming stripped 5 bases from V and 2 bases from J, with 12 bases between. Written as DNA, the CDR3 is TGTGCCAGCAGCAGAGCTGGAGAGAACTATGGCTACACCTTC. This codes for CASSRAGENYGYTF.

This sequence joins TRBV5-6 and TRBJ1-1; 7 positions agree with TRBD1. Germline CDR1 SGHDT, CDR2 YYEEEE. V lost 7 bases and J lost 4; bases outside the gene matches: 7. The CDR3 spans 13 residues. DNA for the CDR3: TGTGCCAGCCGGACGACAGGGACCACTGAAGCTTTCTTT. This encodes CASRTTGTTEAFF.

This clone was recorded once. This chain joins TRBV5-1 and TRBJ2-5; D unclear. Germline V gene data show CDR1 as SGHRS and CDR2 as YFSETQ. V was trimmed by 4 bases and J by 2 bases, leaving 9 bases between them. CDR3 length equals 13 residues. CDR3 sequence (DNA): TGCGCCAGCAGCCTCGTGGGGCAAGAGACCCAGTACTTC. This gives the protein CASSLVGQETQYF.

The gene calls are TRBV7-6 and TRBJ2-3; no clear D. CDR1 and CDR2 (germline): SGHVS, FNYEAQ. Deletions cut 4 bases from V and 5 bases from J, with 13 bases between. The CDR3 has 14 residues. CDR3 DNA: TGTGCCAGCAGCTCCCCCGCCCGAGGAGATACGCAGTATTTT. Its protein is CASSSPARGDTQYF.

The chain employs TRBV15 and TRBJ2-7; possibly TRBD1 for D (5 bases). This CDR3 has 14 amino acids. With 5 bases removed from V and 2 bases from J, the gap between germline ends came to 13 bases. Germline V gives CDR1 LNHNV, CDR2 YYDKDF (reference sequence). CDR3 in DNA: TGTGCCACCAGCTTTGGTGGGGCTACCTACGAGCAGTACTTC. It encodes CATSFGGATYEQYF. The variable domain in full, with the rest retrieved from reference TRBV15 and TRBJ2-7, is DAMVIQNPRYQVTQFGKPVTLSCSQTLNHNVMYWYQQKSSQAPKLLFHYYDKDFNNEADTPDNFQSRRPNTSFCFLDIRSPGLGDTAMYLCATSFGGATYEQYFGPGTRLTVT.

On this clone: The identical CDR3 is also encoded by other nucleotide sequences in the sample. The chain employs TRBV7-3 and TRBJ2-7, with D possibly matching TRBD1 (5 bases). Looked up from germline, CDR1 is SGHTA and CDR2 is FQGTGA. V lost 0 bases and J lost 5, with 8 bases in between. This CDR3 is 13 amino acids long. The CDR3 loop reads CASSLTGADEQYF. CDR3 bases: TGTGCCAGCAGCTTAACAGGGGCTGACGAGCAGTACTTC.

This clone has more than one count but fewer than ten. The rearrangement links TRBV5-4 to TRBJ2-1; 12 bases line up with TRBD2. Germline CDR1 reads SGHNT; CDR2 reads YYREEE (reference sequence). The J segment lost 5 bases and the V segment lost 0 bases, leaving 6 bases of the junction unmatched. The CDR3 is 17 amino acids. CDR3 sequence: CASSLDLGLAGDNEQFF. CDR3 coding DNA: TGTGCCAGCAGCTTGGACTTGGGACTAGCGGGCGACAATGAGCAGTTCTTC.

This chain links TRBV7-3 with TRBJ2-3; TRBD2 aligns across 8 bases. The CDR3 is made up of 15 amino acids. V gave up 2 bases and J gave up 2 bases; unmatched junction bases: 3. Looked up from germline, CDR1 is SGHTA and CDR2 is FQGTGA. In DNA form, the CDR3 reads TGTGCCAGCAGCTTAGCGGGGGGCCCCACAGATACGCAGTATTTT. This gives the protein CASSLAGGPTDTQYF.

This clone appeared once. V and J are TRBV6-5 and TRBJ1-6; D not resolved. V was trimmed by 0 bases and J by 10 bases, leaving 10 bases between them. The CDR3 consists of 14 residues. Per the germline V gene, CDR1 is MNHEY and CDR2 is SVGAGI. The CDR3: CASSYSIPKSPLHF. The DNA of the CDR3 is TGTGCCAGCAGTTACTCGATCCCCAAATCACCCCTCCACTTT.

The rearrangement uses TRBV9 and TRBJ1-6, with D maybe TRBD1 (5 bases). This CDR3 region has 14 residues. Germline assignment: CDR1 SGDLS and CDR2 YYNGEE. V lost 7 bases and J lost 7, with 15 bases in between. CDR3 protein: CASSGGRGNSPLHF. The CDR3 bases are TGTGCCAGCTCAGGTGGCCGGGGGAATTCACCCCTCCACTTT.

CDR3 coding DNA: TGTGCCAGCAGCCGGACAGGGCAGGCCGGGGAGCTGTTTTTT. Its protein is CASSRTGQAGELFF. V usage is TRBV6-4 and J usage is TRBJ2-2; 8 nucleotides line up with TRBD1. The V segment lost 6 bases and the J segment 6 bases; nucleotides outside the gene matches: 6. The CDR3 has 14 amino acids. Germline CDR1 MRHNA, CDR2 SNTAGT.